This T cell receptor (beta chain) appears in the sequencing data of a study of T cell repertoires in cytomegalovirus infection. This clonotype was detected ten times or more. In TCRdb, the reads were re-called with MiXCR into one record per CDR3 protein. The table has roughly 640,000 distinct CDR3 sequences, less than 25% seen once. What was sequenced was CD8+ T cells from PBMCs. The receptor's source is a human donor in good health (CMV status not recorded). Some clones in this sample may be carry-over from other donors' samples.

The CDR3 here is CAISVRRERTYEQYF. As DNA, the CDR3 is TGTGCCATCAGTGTACGGAGGGAACGGACCTACGAGCAGTACTTC. J is TRBJ2-7 and V is TRBV10-3, with D possibly TRBD2 on 6 matching bases. Germline assignment: CDR1 ENHRY and CDR2 SYGVKD. The V gene lost 4 bases and the J gene lost 2 bases, with 15 bases spanning the gap. This CDR3 contains 15 residues.